This is a list of T cell receptor beta chains from one sample in a study of preoperative IRX-2 immunotherapy in early breast cancer. Some clones are missing from TCRdb's copy, which holds only in-frame ones; the method was immunoSEQ multiplex PCR. The sample has 25,000 or so clones, approximately 92% seen once. The material sequenced was tumor tissue, taken after IRX-2 immunotherapy. The receptors here all came from a human donor with breast cancer. Both conserved end residues are part of each CDR3. A D gene is named only where the DNA matches it firmly. Some rows have no size entry. The others give once, few or many, or a class for an expanded clone.

clone_size	j_call	d_call	cdr3_length	v_call	cdr3_nt	cdr3_aa
.	TRBJ1-1	TRBD1	14	TRBV10-3	TGTGCCATCAGTTACAGGGGCGCGGAAACTGAAGCTTTCTTT	CAISYRGAETEAFF
.	TRBJ1-5	.	15	TRBV2	TGTGCCAGCACCCCCGACGGGGCAGTCAATCAGCCCCAGCATTTT	CASTPDGAVNQPQHF
.	TRBJ2-7	.	12	TRBV5-8	TGTGCCAGCAGGTTTCGGGGTGTCGAGCAGTACTTC	CASRFRGVEQYF
.	TRBJ2-3	.	14	TRBV2	TGTGCCAGCAGTGAAACTAGAGCCACAGATACGCAGTATTTT	CASSETRATDTQYF
.	TRBJ2-7	TRBD1	15	TRBV7-9	TGTGCCAGCAGCCCCCGGGACAGAGTTCCCTACGAGCAGTACTTC	CASSPRDRVPYEQYF
.	TRBJ2-7	TRBD2	16	TRBV28	TGTGCCAGCAGCCCTAGCGGGAGAGGGGTTTCCTACGAGCAGTACTTC	CASSPSGRGVSYEQYF
.	TRBJ2-1	TRBD2	16	TRBV15	TGTGCCACCAGCAGAGAATGGACTAGCGGCTACAATGAGCAGTTCTTC	CATSREWTSGYNEQFF
.	TRBJ2-1	TRBD1	14	TRBV19	TGTGCCAGTAGGGTAGACAGGGGGTTCGATGAGCAGTTCTTC	CASRVDRGFDEQFF
once	TRBJ2-5	TRBD2	17	TRBV5-4	TGTGCCAGCAGCTTGGGTGGACTAGCGGGGGGGCGGGAGACCCAGTACTTC	CASSLGGLAGGRETQYF
.	TRBJ1-5	.	13	TRBV10-2	TGCGCCAGCTCAGGGGTGGGCAATCAGCCCCAGCATTTT	CASSGVGNQPQHF
.	TRBJ2-7	.	16	TRBV28	TGTGCCAGCAGGGGTGGGGCCTTACTTAGCTCCTACGAGCAGTACTTC	CASRGGALLSSYEQYF
.	TRBJ2-7	.	14	TRBV1	TGCACCAGCAGCCAGGTGAGGGCAGACTCCGAGCAGTACTTC	CTSSQVRADSEQYF
once	TRBJ1-5	TRBD1	16	TRBV30	TGTGCCTGGAGTGTACAGGGCAGGGGGCATGATCAGCCCCAGCATTTT	CAWSVQGRGHDQPQHF
.	TRBJ2-7	TRBD2	15	TRBV6-5	TGTGCCAGCAGTTATTCTCAGGGCGGGAGCGGAGAGCAGTACTTC	CASSYSQGGSGEQYF
.	TRBJ2-2	.	16	TRBV21-1	TGTGCCAGCAAGTCGTGTGTCAGAGAATTCACCGGGGAGCTGTTTTTT	CASKSCVREFTGELFF
.	TRBJ1-4	.	14	TRBV19	TGTGCCAGTAGTATAGCGTCCAGTATTGAAAAACTGTTTTTT	CASSIASSIEKLFF
.	TRBJ2-1	.	12	TRBV27	TGTGCCAGCAGTTCGTGGAGGTCTGAGCAGTTCTTC	CASSSWRSEQFF
.	TRBJ2-7	.	13	TRBV7-9	TGTGCCAGCAGCCTCAGGGAAACCTACGAGCAGTACTTC	CASSLRETYEQYF
few	TRBJ2-7	TRBD1	14	TRBV10-2	TGCGCCAGCAGTGGGACAGGGGCTTCCTACGAGCAGTACTTC	CASSGTGASYEQYF
.	TRBJ2-7	.	13	TRBV9	TGTGCCAGCAGTCGTTTTCCCACCTACGAGCAGTACTTC	CASSRFPTYEQYF
.	TRBJ1-6	.	14	TRBV7-8	TGTGCCAGCAGCTTAAGCTCCTATAATTCACCCCTCCACTTT	CASSLSSYNSPLHF
.	TRBJ2-7	TRBD1	14	TRBV5-1	TGCGCCAGCAGCTTAAGACAGGGTAACAACGAGCAGTACTTC	CASSLRQGNNEQYF
.	TRBJ2-5	.	14	TRBV11-2	TGTGCCAGCAGCTCCCTAGGGAACGGAGAGACCCAGTACTTC	CASSSLGNGETQYF
.	TRBJ2-5	TRBD2	15	TRBV11-2	TGTGCCAGCAGCTTCCCTAGCGGGAGTGGGGAGACCCAGTACTTC	CASSFPSGSGETQYF
.	TRBJ2-3	TRBD1	13	TRBV27	TGTGCCACCGTGGACAGGTACACAGATACGCAGTATTTT	CATVDRYTDTQYF
.	TRBJ2-3	.	12	TRBV11-2	TGTGCCAGCAGCTTGGTCACAGATACGCAGTATTTT	CASSLVTDTQYF
.	TRBJ2-3	.	17	TRBV1	TGCACCAGCAGCCAAGATAGCACTACCTATTTCACAGATACGCAGTATTTT	CTSSQDSTTYFTDTQYF
.	TRBJ1-2	.	14	TRBV7-2	TGTGCCAGCAGCTTCCTTCAGGCGGACTATGGCTACACCTTC	CASSFLQADYGYTF
.	TRBJ2-2	.	16	TRBV27	TGTGCCAGCAGTCCATCCGGCGGGGAGTCCACCGGGGAGCTGTTTTTT	CASSPSGGESTGELFF
.	TRBJ1-1	.	14	TRBV5-4	TGTGCCAGCAGCCAAGAGGGGAGACGGAAAGAAGCTTTCTTT	CASSQEGRRKEAFF
.	TRBJ2-7	TRBD1	14	TRBV9	TGTGCCAGCAGCGTAGGACAGGGGAGGAACGAGCAGTACTTC	CASSVGQGRNEQYF
.	TRBJ1-5	.	15	TRBV4-3	TGCGCCAGCAGCCAAACGAGAGATAGCAATCAGCCCCAGCATTTT	CASSQTRDSNQPQHF
.	TRBJ2-5	TRBD2	16	TRBV5-1	TGCGCCAGCAGTTTGGGAAATAGCGGGAGGGAAGAGACCCAGTACTTC	CASSLGNSGREETQYF
.	TRBJ1-6	TRBD1	16	TRBV6-5	TGTGCCAGCAGTTTTGACAGGGAGTCCTATAATTCACCCCTCCACTTT	CASSFDRESYNSPLHF
.	TRBJ2-7	.	14	TRBV4-1	TGCGCCAGCAGCCAAGGGACAGTAACCTACGAGCAGTACTTC	CASSQGTVTYEQYF
.	TRBJ2-5	TRBD2	17	TRBV7-9	TGTGCCAGCAGCACCCGGACTAGCGGGAGGGTGCTAAGGACCCAGTACTTC	CASSTRTSGRVLRTQYF
.	TRBJ2-2	TRBD2	17	TRBV27	TGTGCCAGCGGAAGCCTGTTTAGCGGGGGTCCCACCGGGGAGCTGTTTTTT	CASGSLFSGGPTGELFF
.	TRBJ2-1	.	11	TRBV20-1	TGCAGTGCTAGAGACGGACTGAGGCAGTTCTTC	CSARDGLRQFF
.	TRBJ2-5	.	13	TRBV27	TGTGCCAGCAGTTTATTGCAGGGTGAGACCCAGTACTTC	CASSLLQGETQYF
.	TRBJ2-1	.	18	TRBV27	TGTGCCAGCAGTGCTTCCCTAGCGGGACAGGGTAAAGGGACTGAGCAGTTCTTC	CASSASLAGQGKGTEQFF
.	TRBJ2-7	.	13	TRBV23-1	TGCGCCAGCAGCCGAAAAGGAGGAGGCGAGCAGTACTTC	CASSRKGGGEQYF